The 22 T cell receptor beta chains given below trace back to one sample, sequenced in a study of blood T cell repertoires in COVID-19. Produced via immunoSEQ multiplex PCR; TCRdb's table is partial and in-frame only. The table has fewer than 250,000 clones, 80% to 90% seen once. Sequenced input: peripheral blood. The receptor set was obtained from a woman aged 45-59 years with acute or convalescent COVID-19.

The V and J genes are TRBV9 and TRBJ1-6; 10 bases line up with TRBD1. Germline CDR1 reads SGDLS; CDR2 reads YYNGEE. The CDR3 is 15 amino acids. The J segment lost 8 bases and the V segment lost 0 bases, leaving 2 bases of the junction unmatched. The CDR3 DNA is TGTGCCAGCAGCGTAGAAGGGACAGGGGATTCACCCCTCCACTTT. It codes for CASSVEGTGDSPLHF. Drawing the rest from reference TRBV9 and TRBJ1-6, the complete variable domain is DSGVTQTPKHLITATGQRVTLRCSPRSGDLSVYWYQQSLDQGLQFLIQYYNGEERAKGNILERFSAQQFPDLHSELNLSSLELGDSALYFCASSVEGTGDSPLHFGNGTRLTVT.

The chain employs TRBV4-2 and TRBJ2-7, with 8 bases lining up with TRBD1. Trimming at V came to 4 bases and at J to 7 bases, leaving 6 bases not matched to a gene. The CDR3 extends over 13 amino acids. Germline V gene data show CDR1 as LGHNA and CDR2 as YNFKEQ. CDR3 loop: CASSPTGVREQYF. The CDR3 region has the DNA TGTGCCAGCAGCCCGACAGGGGTCAGGGAGCAGTACTTC.

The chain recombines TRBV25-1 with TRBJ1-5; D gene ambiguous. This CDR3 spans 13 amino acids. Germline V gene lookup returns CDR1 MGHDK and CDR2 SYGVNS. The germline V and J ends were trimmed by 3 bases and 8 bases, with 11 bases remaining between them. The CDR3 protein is CASSDTGREPQHF. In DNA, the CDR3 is TGTGCCAGCAGTGATACGGGGAGAGAGCCCCAGCATTTT.

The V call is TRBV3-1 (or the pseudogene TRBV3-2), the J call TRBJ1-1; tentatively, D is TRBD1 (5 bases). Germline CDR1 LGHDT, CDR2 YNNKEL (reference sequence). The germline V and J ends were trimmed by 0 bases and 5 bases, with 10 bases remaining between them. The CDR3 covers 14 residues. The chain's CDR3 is CASSQEGGRTEAFF. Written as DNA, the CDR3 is TGTGCCAGCAGCCAAGAGGGGGGGAGAACTGAAGCTTTCTTT.

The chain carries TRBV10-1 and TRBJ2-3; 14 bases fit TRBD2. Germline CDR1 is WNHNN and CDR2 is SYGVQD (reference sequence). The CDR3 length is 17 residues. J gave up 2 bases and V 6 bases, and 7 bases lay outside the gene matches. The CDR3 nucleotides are TGCGCCAGCAGCCATGGGACTAGCGGGAGTGTCACAGATACGCAGTATTTT. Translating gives CASSHGTSGSVTDTQYF.

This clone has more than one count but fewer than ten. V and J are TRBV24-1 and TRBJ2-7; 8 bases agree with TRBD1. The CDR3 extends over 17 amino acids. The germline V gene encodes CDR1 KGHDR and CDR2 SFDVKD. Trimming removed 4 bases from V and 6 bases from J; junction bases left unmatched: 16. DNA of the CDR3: TGTGCCACCAGTGAGAAGCCCCCGGGACAGGCCCCTCCCGAGCAGTACTTC. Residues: CATSEKPPGQAPPEQYF.

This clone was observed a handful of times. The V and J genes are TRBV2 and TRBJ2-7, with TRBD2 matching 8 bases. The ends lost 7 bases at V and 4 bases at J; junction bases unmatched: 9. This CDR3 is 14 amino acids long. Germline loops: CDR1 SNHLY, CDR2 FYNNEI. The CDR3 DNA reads TGTGCCAGCAAGCGGACAGCGGGAGAGTACGAGCAGTACTTC. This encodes CASKRTAGEYEQYF.

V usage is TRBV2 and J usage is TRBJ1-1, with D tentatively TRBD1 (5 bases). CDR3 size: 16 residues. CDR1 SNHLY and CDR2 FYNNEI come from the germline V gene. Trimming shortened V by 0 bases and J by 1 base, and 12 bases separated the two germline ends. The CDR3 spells CASSEALAGPNTEAFF. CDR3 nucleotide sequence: TGTGCCAGCAGTGAAGCGTTGGCGGGGCCGAACACTGAAGCTTTCTTT.

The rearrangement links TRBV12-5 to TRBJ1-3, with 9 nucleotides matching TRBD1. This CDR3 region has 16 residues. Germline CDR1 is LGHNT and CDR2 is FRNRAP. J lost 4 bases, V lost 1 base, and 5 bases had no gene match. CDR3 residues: CASGLATGTGGNTIYF. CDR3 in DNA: TGTGCTAGTGGTTTGGCCACCGGGACAGGGGGAAACACCATATATTTT.

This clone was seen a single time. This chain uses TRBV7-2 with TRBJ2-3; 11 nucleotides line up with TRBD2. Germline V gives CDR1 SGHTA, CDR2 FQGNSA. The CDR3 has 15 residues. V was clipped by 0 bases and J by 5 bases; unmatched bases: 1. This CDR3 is CASSLALAGVDTQYF. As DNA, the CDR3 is TGTGCCAGCAGCTTAGCACTAGCGGGAGTAGATACGCAGTATTTT.

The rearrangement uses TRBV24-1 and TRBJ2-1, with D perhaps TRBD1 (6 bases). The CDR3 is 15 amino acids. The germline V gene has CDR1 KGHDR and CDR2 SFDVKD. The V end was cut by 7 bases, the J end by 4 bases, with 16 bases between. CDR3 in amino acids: CATSSRGPQYNEQFF. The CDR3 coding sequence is TGTGCCACCAGCTCCAGGGGCCCTCAATACAATGAGCAGTTCTTC.

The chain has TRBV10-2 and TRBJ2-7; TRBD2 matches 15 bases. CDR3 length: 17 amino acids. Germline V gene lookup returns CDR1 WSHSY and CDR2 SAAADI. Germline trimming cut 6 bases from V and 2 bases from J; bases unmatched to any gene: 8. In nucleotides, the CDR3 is TGCGCCAGCAGCGGGACTAGCGGGAGGACTGCCCCCTACGAGCAGTACTTC. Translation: CASSGTSGRTAPYEQYF.

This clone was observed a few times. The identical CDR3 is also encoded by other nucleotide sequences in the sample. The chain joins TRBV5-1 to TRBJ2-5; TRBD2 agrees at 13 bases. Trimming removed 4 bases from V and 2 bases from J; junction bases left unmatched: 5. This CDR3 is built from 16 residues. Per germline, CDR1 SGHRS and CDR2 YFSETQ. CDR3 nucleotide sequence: TGCGCCAGCAGCCCGGGACTAGCGGGAAGACAAGAGACCCAGTACTTC. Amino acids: CASSPGLAGRQETQYF. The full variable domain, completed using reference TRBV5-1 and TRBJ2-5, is KAGVTQTPRYLIKTRGQQVTLSCSPISGHRSVSWYQQTPGQGLQFLFEYFSETQRNKGNFPGRFSGRQFSNSRSEMNVSTLELGDSALYLCASSPGLAGRQETQYFGPGTRLLVL.

The CDR3 DNA follows: TGTGCCAGCAGCCAAGTTTGGCCCTCGGGCGAGCAGTACTTC. Translation: CASSQVWPSGEQYF. The V and J genes are TRBV14 and TRBJ2-7; D is ambiguous. V was cut by 1 base and J by 6 bases, with 13 bases left in between. The germline V gene has CDR1 SGHDN and CDR2 FVKESK. This CDR3 is 14 amino acids long.

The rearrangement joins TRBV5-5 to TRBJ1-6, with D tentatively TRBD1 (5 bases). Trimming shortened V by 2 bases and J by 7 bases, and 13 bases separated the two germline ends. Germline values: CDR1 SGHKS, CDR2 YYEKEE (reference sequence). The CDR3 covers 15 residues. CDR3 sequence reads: CASSFGGARNSPLHF. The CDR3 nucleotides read TGTGCCAGCAGCTTTGGAGGGGCTAGGAATTCACCCCTCCACTTT.

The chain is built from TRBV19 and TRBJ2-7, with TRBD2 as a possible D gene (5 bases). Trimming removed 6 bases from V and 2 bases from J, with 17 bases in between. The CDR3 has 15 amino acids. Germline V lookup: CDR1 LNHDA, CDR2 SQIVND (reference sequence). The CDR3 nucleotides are TGTGCCAGTAGCCCCTTTGCGGGTGGGGCCTACGAGCAGTACTTC. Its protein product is CASSPFAGGAYEQYF.

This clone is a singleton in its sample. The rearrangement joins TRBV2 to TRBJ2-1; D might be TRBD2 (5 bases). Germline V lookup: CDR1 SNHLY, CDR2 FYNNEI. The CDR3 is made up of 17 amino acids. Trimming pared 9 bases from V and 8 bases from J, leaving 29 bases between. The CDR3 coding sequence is TGTGCCAGTAGGAAGCGCGGGCCTAGTTCCGGGGTCCATGAGCAGTTCTTC. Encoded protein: CASRKRGPSSGVHEQFF.

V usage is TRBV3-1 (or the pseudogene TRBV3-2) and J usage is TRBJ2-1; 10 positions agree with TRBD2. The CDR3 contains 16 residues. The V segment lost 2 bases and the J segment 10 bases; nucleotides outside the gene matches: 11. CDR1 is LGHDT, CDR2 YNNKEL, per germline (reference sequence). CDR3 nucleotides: TGTGCCAGCAGCCAAAGGCGATCTAGCGGGAGAAGGGAGCAGTTCTTC. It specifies CASSQRRSSGRREQFF.

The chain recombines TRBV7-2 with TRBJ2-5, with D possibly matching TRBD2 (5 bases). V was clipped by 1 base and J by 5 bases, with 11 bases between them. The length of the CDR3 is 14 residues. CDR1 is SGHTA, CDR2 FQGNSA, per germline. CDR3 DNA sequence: TGTGCCAGCAGCTTAGTGGCTCGAGGGGAGACCCAGTACTTC. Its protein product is CASSLVARGETQYF.

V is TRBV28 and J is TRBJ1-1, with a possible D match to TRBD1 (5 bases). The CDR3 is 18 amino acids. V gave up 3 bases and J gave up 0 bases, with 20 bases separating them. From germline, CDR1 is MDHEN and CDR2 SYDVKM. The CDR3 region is CASSLKGRWASMNTEAFF. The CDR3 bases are TGTGCCAGCAGTTTGAAGGGGCGATGGGCCTCCATGAACACTGAAGCTTTCTTT. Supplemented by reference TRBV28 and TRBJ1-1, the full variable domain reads DVKVTQSSRYLVKRTGEKVFLECVQDMDHENMFWYRQDPGLGLRLIYFSYDVKMKEKGDIPEGYSVSREKKERFSLILESASTNQTSMYLCASSLKGRWASMNTEAFFGQGTRLTVV.

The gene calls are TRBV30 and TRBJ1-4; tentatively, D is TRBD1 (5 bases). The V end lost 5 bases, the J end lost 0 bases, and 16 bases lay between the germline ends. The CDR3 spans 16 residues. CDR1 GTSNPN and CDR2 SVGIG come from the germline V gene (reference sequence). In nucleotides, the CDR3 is TGTGCCTGGCTAGGGGCACACTCCCCAACTAATGAAAAACTGTTTTTT. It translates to CAWLGAHSPTNEKLFF.

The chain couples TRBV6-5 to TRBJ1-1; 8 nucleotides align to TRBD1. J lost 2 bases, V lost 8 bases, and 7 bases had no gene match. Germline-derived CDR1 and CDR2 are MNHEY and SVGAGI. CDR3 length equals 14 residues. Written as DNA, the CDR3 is TGTGCCAGCTTGTCAGGACAGGGCAACACTGAAGCTTTCTTT. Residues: CASLSGQGNTEAFF.